The 5 T cell receptor beta chains given below trace back to one sample, sequenced in a study of blood T cell repertoires in COVID-19. Clones were read by immunoSEQ multiplex PCR, and TCRdb kept only the in-frame ones, dropping some. The table shows 50,000 to 75,000 clones, with about 90% occurring only once. Sequencing was performed on peripheral blood. Source of these receptors: an elderly man in a cohort sampled during active COVID-19.

A single count supports this clone. This chain connects TRBV6-6 to TRBJ1-1; the D gene is possibly TRBD1 (5 bases). V was clipped by 6 bases and J by 10 bases, with 12 bases between them. CDR3 length: 11 amino acids. Per germline, CDR1 MNHNY and CDR2 SVGAGI (reference sequence). This CDR3 is CASRDTWRAFF. The CDR3, as DNA: TGTGCCAGCAGGGACACATGGAGAGCTTTCTTT.

This clone was counted between two and nine times. The chain is built from TRBV21-1 and TRBJ2-1; TRBD1, as called in the table, went unchecked against the DNA. TRBV21-1 is assigned pseudogene status. The CDR3 is 14 amino acids. The CDR3 spells CASSKWWPYNEQFF. In nucleotides, the CDR3 is TGTGCCAGCAGTAAGTGGTGGCCGTACAATGAGCAGTTCTTC.

The rearrangement uses TRBV12-3 or TRBV12-4 and TRBJ1-2, with a tentative D call TRBD1 (5 bases). V lost 10 bases to trimming and J lost 3 bases, with 15 bases between them. The CDR3 length is 13 residues. In nucleotides, the CDR3 is TGTGCCACCAAGGACCAGGGTTACTATGGCTACACCTTC. Protein sequence: CATKDQGYYGYTF.

The CDR3 DNA follows: TGTGCCAGCAGCCAAAAGGACAGGAATTCACCCCTCCACTTT. The encoded protein is CASSQKDRNSPLHF. This chain links TRBV3-1 (or the pseudogene TRBV3-2) with TRBJ1-6; the match to TRBD1 covers 7 bases. V shed 2 bases, J shed 7 bases, and the junction held 2 bases outside the gene matches. The length of the CDR3 is 14 residues. Per the germline V gene, CDR1 is LGHDT and CDR2 is YNNKEL (reference sequence).

The chain joins TRBV7-8 to TRBJ2-7, with 7 nucleotides matching TRBD2. Germline values: CDR1 SGHVS, CDR2 FQNEAQ. The CDR3 length is 17 residues. Losses at the gene ends were 4 bases for V and 0 bases for J; bases not matched to a gene: 12. CDR3 nucleotide sequence: TGTGCCAGCAGCTCCCACCCGCTAGCGGAAAGCTCCTACGAGCAGTACTTC. This sequence encodes CASSSHPLAESSYEQYF.